A single sample gave rise to the 21 T cell receptor beta chains below, sequenced in a study of OX40 agonist ivuxolimab in advanced cancers. Clones were read by immunoSEQ multiplex PCR, and TCRdb kept only the in-frame ones, dropping some. The table lists approximately 40,000 clones, 92% of them singletons, with roughly 9% in the top ten. The source material was CD4+ or CD8+ T cells sorted from blood, sampled in a trial of the OX40 agonist ivuxolimab. Receptor source: an adult with an advanced solid tumor such as melanoma, head and neck, liver or kidney cancer.

The chain links TRBV19 to TRBJ2-4; the D gene is possibly TRBD2 (6 bases). This CDR3 is 17 amino acids long. Germline V gives CDR1 LNHDA, CDR2 SQIVND (reference sequence). Trimming pared 3 bases from V and 0 bases from J, leaving 15 bases between. The CDR3 here is CASSIPQAGLAKNIQYF. The CDR3 DNA reads TGTGCCAGTAGTATCCCTCAAGCGGGTCTAGCCAAAAACATTCAGTACTTC.

This chain connects TRBV18 to TRBJ2-1; 9 positions agree with TRBD2. This CDR3 region has 19 residues. From germline, CDR1 is KGHSH and CDR2 LQKENI. J was trimmed by 8 bases and V by 3 bases; bases with no gene match: 20. CDR3 sequence: CASSPPEGREGLIFDEQFF. The CDR3, as DNA: TGTGCCAGCTCACCCCCAGAGGGGCGGGAGGGCCTGATCTTCGATGAGCAGTTCTTC.

This clone appeared a single time. V gene TRBV13 combines with J gene TRBJ1-1; no clear D gene. V shed 5 bases and J shed 0 bases, with 10 bases lying between them. CDR1 PRHDT and CDR2 FYEKMQ come from the germline V gene (reference sequence). The CDR3 is 14 amino acids. The CDR3 nucleotides are TGTGCCAGCAGCGAGGGTAACTTGAACACTGAAGCTTTCTTT. Its translation is CASSEGNLNTEAFF.

The rearrangement links TRBV7-9 to TRBJ1-2; D remains ambiguous. Trimming shortened V by 8 bases and J by 3 bases, and 10 bases separated the two germline ends. Per germline, CDR1 SEHNR and CDR2 FQNEAQ (reference sequence). The CDR3 extends over 12 amino acids. The CDR3 loop is CASRGGDYGYTF. The CDR3 DNA is TGTGCCAGCCGGGGTGGAGACTATGGCTACACCTTC.

J is TRBJ1-2 and V is TRBV4-1; a possible D gene is TRBD1 (5 bases). Trimming stripped 2 bases from V and 8 bases from J, with 12 bases between. From germline, CDR1 is MGHRA and CDR2 YSYEKL. The CDR3 sequence is 13 residues long. The CDR3 here is CASSQSGPGGYTF. In nucleotides, the CDR3 is TGCGCCAGCAGCCAATCGGGGCCGGGCGGCTACACCTTC.

The gene calls are TRBV29-1 and TRBJ2-1; 9 bases fit TRBD2. The germline V gene has CDR1 SQVTM and CDR2 ANQGSEA. The CDR3 consists of 16 residues. V shed 3 bases, J shed 2 bases, and the junction held 8 bases outside the gene matches. The CDR3 loop reads CSVEGASGKPYNEQFF. The CDR3 DNA reads TGCAGCGTTGAGGGGGCTAGCGGGAAACCCTACAATGAGCAGTTCTTC.

The chain recombines TRBV9 with TRBJ2-1, with a tentative D call TRBD1 (6 bases). V lost 2 bases and J lost 6, with 9 bases in between. The CDR3 runs to 13 residues. Germline assignment: CDR1 SGDLS and CDR2 YYNGEE. CDR3 protein: CASSVGHPNEQFF. Written as DNA, the CDR3 is TGTGCCAGCAGCGTGGGACACCCCAATGAGCAGTTCTTC.

The gene calls are TRBV11-2 and TRBJ2-3; D is possibly TRBD2 (6 bases). Trimming took off 0 bases at V and 2 bases at J, with 15 bases between the two ends. The CDR3 extends over 17 amino acids. The germline CDR1 and CDR2 sequences are SGHAT and FQNNGV. In DNA form, the CDR3 reads TGTGCCAGCAGCTTAGAAGTAGGCGGGACTTTCACAGATACGCAGTATTTT. Translation gives CASSLEVGGTFTDTQYF.

The chain carries TRBV27 and TRBJ2-4; the match to TRBD2 covers 8 bases. CDR3 length: 15 amino acids. V shed 5 bases, J shed 4 bases, and the junction held 7 bases outside the gene matches. In germline, CDR1 is MNHEY, CDR2 SMNVEV (reference sequence). CDR3 nucleotide sequence: TGTGCCAGCAGTCCCGGACTAGCAGCTAAAAACATTCAGTACTTC. Translation gives CASSPGLAAKNIQYF.

CDR3 nucleotide sequence: TGTGCCAGCAGCCCCACGGGATCAGGCGGCTCCACAGATACGCAGTATTTT. Protein: CASSPTGSGGSTDTQYF. The rearrangement joins TRBV13 to TRBJ2-3, with D possibly TRBD2 on 5 matching bases. Germline CDR1 is PRHDT and CDR2 is FYEKMQ (reference sequence). Trimming pared 5 bases from V and 2 bases from J, leaving 20 bases between. The CDR3 has 17 amino acids.

The rearrangement uses TRBV10-3 and TRBJ2-7; no reliable D call. Germline V gene data show CDR1 as ENHRY and CDR2 as SYGVKD. The CDR3 extends over 15 amino acids. The V and J ends lost 0 bases and 3 bases respectively, with 12 bases between them. In nucleotides, the CDR3 is TGTGCCATCAGTGAGTCTTGGGGATTACTCTACGAGCAGTACTTC. Its translation is CAISESWGLLYEQYF.

This sequence joins TRBV7-9 and TRBJ1-2; tentatively, D is TRBD1 (6 bases). This CDR3 contains 15 residues. Trimming took off 1 base at V and 4 bases at J, with 13 bases between the two ends. The germline V gene encodes CDR1 SEHNR and CDR2 FQNEAQ (reference sequence). CDR3 amino acids: CASSLGSTGTYGYTF. For the CDR3, the DNA is TGTGCCAGCAGCTTAGGGTCTACAGGGACCTATGGCTACACCTTC.

V gene TRBV6-5 combines with J gene TRBJ2-3, with 7 nucleotides matching TRBD2. The CDR3 extends over 15 amino acids. Germline V lookup: CDR1 MNHEY, CDR2 SVGAGI. The J segment lost 2 bases and the V segment lost 5 bases, leaving 7 bases of the junction unmatched. The CDR3 sequence is CASSNGLEDTDTQYF. The CDR3 nucleotides are TGTGCCAGCAGTAACGGACTAGAAGACACAGATACGCAGTATTTT.

This clone occurred once. V gene TRBV29-1 combines with J gene TRBJ2-4, with D possibly matching TRBD2 (5 bases). CDR3 length: 14 amino acids. Trimming cost V 5 bases and J 3 bases, with 14 bases left between them. The germline gives CDR1 SQVTM, CDR2 ANQGSEA. The CDR3 coding sequence is TGCAGCGTTCGGTCCGGGGAAGACAAAAACATTCAGTACTTC. It codes for CSVRSGEDKNIQYF.

The CDR3 spells CASSIAESYEQYF. In DNA form, the CDR3 reads TGTGCCAGTAGTATCGCAGAATCCTACGAGCAGTACTTC. This chain uses TRBV19 with TRBJ2-7, with D hard to call. V was trimmed by 3 bases and J by 1 base, leaving 7 bases between them. CDR3 size: 13 residues. Germline V gene lookup returns CDR1 LNHDA and CDR2 SQIVND (reference sequence).

The chain couples TRBV9 to TRBJ2-4; 10 nucleotides agree with TRBD1. Looked up from germline, CDR1 is SGDLS and CDR2 is YYNGEE. The V gene end was trimmed by 0 bases and the J gene end by 6 bases; junction bases not matched to a gene: 3. The CDR3 runs 15 residues. CDR3 in amino acids: CASSVAGTGANIQYF. CDR3 coding DNA: TGTGCCAGCAGCGTAGCTGGGACAGGGGCAAACATTCAGTACTTC.

This clone has a single count. V gene TRBV11-2 combines with J gene TRBJ2-5; D is undetermined. The length of the CDR3 is 11 residues. Germline CDR1 SGHAT, CDR2 FQNNGV. V shed 1 base and J shed 4 bases, with 1 base lying between them. This CDR3 reads CASSLVETQYF. In DNA, the CDR3 is TGTGCCAGCAGCTTAGTAGAGACCCAGTACTTC.

This clone came up once. V and J are TRBV27 and TRBJ2-5; TRBD2 matches 8 bases. Germline V gives CDR1 MNHEY, CDR2 SMNVEV (reference sequence). The CDR3 runs 14 residues. The J segment lost 5 bases and the V segment lost 0 bases, leaving 2 bases of the junction unmatched. The chain's CDR3 is CASSLSTSEETQYF. The CDR3 nucleotides read TGTGCCAGCAGTTTATCGACTAGCGAGGAGACCCAGTACTTC.

This clone is judged medium-sized (0.01 to 0.1%). This chain connects TRBV29-1 to TRBJ2-7; D gene unclear. Germline CDR1 and CDR2: SQVTM and ANQGSEA. Trimming removed 5 bases at V and 2 bases at J, with 16 bases between. This CDR3 contains 14 residues. The CDR3 loop is CSVPDPKTPYEQYF. The CDR3 DNA reads as TGCAGCGTTCCCGACCCAAAAACACCCTACGAGCAGTACTTC.

This chain connects TRBV4-1 to TRBJ2-3; D perhaps matches TRBD2 (5 bases). This CDR3 contains 16 residues. Germline V gene lookup returns CDR1 MGHRA and CDR2 YSYEKL. V was cut by 0 bases and J by 0 bases, with 10 bases left in between. CDR3 coding DNA: TGCGCCAGCAGCCAAGACACAGCGGCTAGCACAGATACGCAGTATTTT. Protein product: CASSQDTAASTDTQYF.

This clone occurred once. The chain couples TRBV30 to TRBJ2-7; D ambiguous. V was cut by 5 bases and J by 7 bases, with 12 bases left in between. CDR1 is GTSNPN and CDR2 is SVGIG in the germline V gene (reference sequence). The CDR3 runs to 11 residues. CDR3 sequence reads: CAWGRVGEQYF. CDR3 in DNA: TGTGCCTGGGGTCGGGTAGGGGAGCAGTACTTC.